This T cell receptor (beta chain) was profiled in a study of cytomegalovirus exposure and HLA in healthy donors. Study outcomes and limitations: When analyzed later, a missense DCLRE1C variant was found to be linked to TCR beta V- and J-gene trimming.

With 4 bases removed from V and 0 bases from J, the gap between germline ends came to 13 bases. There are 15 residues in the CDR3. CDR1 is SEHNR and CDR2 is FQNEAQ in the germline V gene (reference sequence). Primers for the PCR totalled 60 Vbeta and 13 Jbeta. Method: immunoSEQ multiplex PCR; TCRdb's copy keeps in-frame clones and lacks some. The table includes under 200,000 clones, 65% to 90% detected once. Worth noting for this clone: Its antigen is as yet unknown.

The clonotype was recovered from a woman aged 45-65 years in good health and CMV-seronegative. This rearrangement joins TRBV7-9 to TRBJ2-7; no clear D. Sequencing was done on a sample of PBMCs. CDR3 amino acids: CASSSVESHSYEQYF. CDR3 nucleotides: TGTGCCAGCAGCTCGGTAGAGTCTCACTCCTACGAGCAGTACTTC.